Sequencing of this TCR beta chain was carried out in a study of blood T cell repertoires in COVID-19. The wider study: Material from acute and convalescent COVID-19 was sourced from the United States, Italy and Spain. The cDNA or gDNA used as material had been derived from T cells, B-cell-depleted T cells, or PBMCs.

Source study methods: Reference gene primer amplification gave nucleated cell count estimates. Assay used: immunoSEQ multiplex PCR; TCRdb lists only in-frame clones, some missing. Clone size and V and J calls were adopted from that table, with D and trimming inferred from the DNA. The sample consists of about 240,000 clones, approximately 90% of them appearing once. Individuals drawn from about two dozen US areas were about 18 to 95 years old. Germline V CDR1 and CDR2: GTSNPN, SVGIG (reference sequence). The CDR3 is made up of 13 amino acids. The V end lost 4 bases, the J end lost 1 base, and 10 bases lay between the germline ends.

This receptor was taken from a woman aged 25 to 45 with acute COVID-19. Sequenced material: PBMCs or T cells enriched from blood (not recorded which). The chain combines TRBV30 with TRBJ1-1; D gene uncertain. CDR3 amino acids: CAWIRLTNTEAFF. The CDR3 DNA reads as TGTGCCTGGATAAGACTCACGAACACTGAAGCTTTCTTT. Variable domain in full (rest from reference TRBV30 and TRBJ1-1): SQTIHQWPATLVQPVGSPLSLECTVEGTSNPNLYWYRQAAGRGLQLLFYSVGIGQISSEVPQNLSASRPQDRQFILSSKKLLLSDSGFYLCAWIRLTNTEAFFGQGTRLTVV.